The clone carrying this T cell receptor (beta chain) showed up just a few times. The antigen is not known. Each donor was a healthy Caucasian. MiXCR, run by TCRdb on the 5' RACE reads, gives a single entry per CDR3 protein. The sample lists about 470,000 distinct CDR3 sequences; approximately 25% were seen once. The sample is drawn from a study of identical twins. The study's findings and limits: Among monozygotic twins, out-of-frame TCR alpha sharing exceeded what models predicted.

This sample was shared with a second study, whose subject was T cells expressing NK-cell markers.

The TCR comes from a young woman in good health. The sample consisted of CD4+ T cells sorted from blood.

This CDR3 is CASSYKQYNEQFF. The CDR3 coding sequence is TGTGCCAGCAGTTACAAGCAGTACAATGAGCAGTTCTTC. The V call is TRBV6-2 or TRBV6-3, the J call TRBJ2-1; D ambiguous. V was cut by 2 bases and J by 4 bases, with 6 bases left in between. The CDR3 has 13 amino acids. The V gene's germline CDR1 is MNHEY and CDR2 SVGEGT.